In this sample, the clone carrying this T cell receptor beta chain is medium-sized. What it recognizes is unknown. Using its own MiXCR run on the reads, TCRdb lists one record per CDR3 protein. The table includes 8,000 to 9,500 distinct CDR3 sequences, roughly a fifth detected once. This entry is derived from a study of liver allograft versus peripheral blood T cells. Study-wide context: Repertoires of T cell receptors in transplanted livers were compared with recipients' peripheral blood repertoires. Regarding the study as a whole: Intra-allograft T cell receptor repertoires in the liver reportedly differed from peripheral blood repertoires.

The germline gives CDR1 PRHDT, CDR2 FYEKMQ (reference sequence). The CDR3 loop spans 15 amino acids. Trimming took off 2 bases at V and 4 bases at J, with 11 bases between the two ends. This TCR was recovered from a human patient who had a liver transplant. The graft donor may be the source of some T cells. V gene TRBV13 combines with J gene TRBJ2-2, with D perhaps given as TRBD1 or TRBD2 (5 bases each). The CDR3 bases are TGTGCCAGCAGCTTAACGGGGACGGCCACCGGGGAGCTGTTTTTT. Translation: CASSLTGTATGELFF.